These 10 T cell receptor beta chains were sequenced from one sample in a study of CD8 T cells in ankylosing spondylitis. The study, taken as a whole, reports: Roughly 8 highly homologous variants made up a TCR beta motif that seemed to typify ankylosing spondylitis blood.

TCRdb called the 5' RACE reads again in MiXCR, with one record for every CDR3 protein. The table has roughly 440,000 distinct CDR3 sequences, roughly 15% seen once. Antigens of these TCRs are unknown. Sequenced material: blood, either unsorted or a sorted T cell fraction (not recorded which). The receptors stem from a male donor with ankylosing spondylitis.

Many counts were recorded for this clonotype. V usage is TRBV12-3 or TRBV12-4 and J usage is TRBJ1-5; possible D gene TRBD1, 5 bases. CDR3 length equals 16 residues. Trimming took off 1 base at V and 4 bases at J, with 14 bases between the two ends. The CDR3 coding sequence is TGTGCCAGCAGTTTAGGTCCAGGGACGGGGAATCAGCCCCAGCATTTT. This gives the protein CASSLGPGTGNQPQHF.

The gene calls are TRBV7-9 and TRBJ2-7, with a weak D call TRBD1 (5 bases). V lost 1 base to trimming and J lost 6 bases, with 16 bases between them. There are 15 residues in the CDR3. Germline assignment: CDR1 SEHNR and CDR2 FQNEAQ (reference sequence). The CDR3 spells CASSLVGQGEVEQYF. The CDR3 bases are TGTGCCAGCAGCTTAGTTGGTCAAGGGGAAGTCGAGCAGTACTTC.

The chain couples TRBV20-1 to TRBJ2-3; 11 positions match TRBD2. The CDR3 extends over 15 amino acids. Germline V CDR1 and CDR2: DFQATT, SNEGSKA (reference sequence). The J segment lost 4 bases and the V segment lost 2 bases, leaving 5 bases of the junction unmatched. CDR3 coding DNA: TGCAGTGCTAGAACTAGCGGGAGTAAATCAGATACGCAGTATTTT. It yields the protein CSARTSGSKSDTQYF.

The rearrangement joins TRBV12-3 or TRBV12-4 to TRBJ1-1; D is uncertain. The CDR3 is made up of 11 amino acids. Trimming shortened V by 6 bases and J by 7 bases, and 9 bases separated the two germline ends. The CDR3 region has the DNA TGTGCCAGCAGCAGCCAGTATGAAGCTTTCTTT. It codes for CASSSQYEAFF.

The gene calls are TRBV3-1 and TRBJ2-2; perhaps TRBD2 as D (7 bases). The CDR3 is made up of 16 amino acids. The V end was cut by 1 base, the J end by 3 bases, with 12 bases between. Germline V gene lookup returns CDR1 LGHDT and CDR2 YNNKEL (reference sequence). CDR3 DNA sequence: TGTGCCAGCAGCCAAGCTGCGGGGGCCTACACCGGGGAGCTGTTTTTT. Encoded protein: CASSQAAGAYTGELFF.

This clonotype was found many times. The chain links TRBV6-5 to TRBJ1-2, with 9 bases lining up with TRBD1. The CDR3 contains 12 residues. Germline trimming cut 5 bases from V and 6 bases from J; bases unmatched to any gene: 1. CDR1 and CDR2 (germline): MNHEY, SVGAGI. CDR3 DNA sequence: TGTGCCAGCAGTCGGACAGGGGATGGCTACACCTTC. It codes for CASSRTGDGYTF.

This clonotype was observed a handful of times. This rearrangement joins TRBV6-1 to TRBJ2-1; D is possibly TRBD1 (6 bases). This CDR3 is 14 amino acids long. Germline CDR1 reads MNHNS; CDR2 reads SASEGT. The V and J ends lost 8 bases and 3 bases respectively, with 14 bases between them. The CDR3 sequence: CASWWAGDYNEQFF. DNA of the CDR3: TGTGCCAGCTGGTGGGCAGGGGACTACAATGAGCAGTTCTTC.

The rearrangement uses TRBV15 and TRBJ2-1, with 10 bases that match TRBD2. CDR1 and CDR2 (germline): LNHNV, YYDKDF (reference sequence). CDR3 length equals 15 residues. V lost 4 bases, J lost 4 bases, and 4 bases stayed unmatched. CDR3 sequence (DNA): TGTGCCACCAGCACCGGACTAGCGGAATACAATGAGCAGTTCTTC. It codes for CATSTGLAEYNEQFF.

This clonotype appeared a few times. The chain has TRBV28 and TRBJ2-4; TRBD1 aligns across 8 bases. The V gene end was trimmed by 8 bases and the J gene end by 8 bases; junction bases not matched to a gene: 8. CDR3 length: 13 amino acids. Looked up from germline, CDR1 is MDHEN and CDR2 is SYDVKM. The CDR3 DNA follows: TGTGCCAGCTCAGGGGGCTGGGAAGACATTCAGTACTTC. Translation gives CASSGGWEDIQYF.

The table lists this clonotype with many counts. The CDR3, as DNA: TGCGCCAGCAGCTTGGGACTTAACACCGGGGAGCTGTTTTTT. Residues: CASSLGLNTGELFF. V and J are TRBV5-1 and TRBJ2-2; no clear D. Trimming cost V 0 bases and J 2 bases, with 5 bases left between them. This CDR3 has 14 residues. Germline V gene data show CDR1 as SGHRS and CDR2 as YFSETQ.